This is a list of T cell receptor beta chains from one sample in a study of blood T cell repertoires in COVID-19. Data came from immunoSEQ multiplex PCR; TCRdb stores just in-frame clones and leaves some out. The repertoire consists of 150,000 to 200,000 clones, with almost 80% occurring once and the leading ten covering about 26%. The material sequenced was peripheral blood. Every receptor here comes from a woman between 65 and 79 years old with acute or convalescent COVID-19. The CDR3 runs from the conserved cysteine through the conserved F or W. A D gene is named only where the DNA matches it firmly. Some rows mark clone size as missing; the rest say once, few, many or name a class of expanded clone.

abundance	d_gene	v_gene	j_gene	CDR3nt	CDR3aa
-	-	TRBV6-6	TRBJ2-3	TGTGCCAGCAGCCTCAGGGATACGCAGTATTTT	CASSLRDTQYF
-	-	TRBV2	TRBJ1-1	TGTGCCAGTTGGGGGGGTACTGAAGCTTTCTTT	CASWGGTEAFF
-	-	TRBV18	TRBJ2-2	TGTGCCAGCCTTCCTAGAAACACCGGGGAGCTGTTTTTT	CASLPRNTGELFF
-	TRBD2	TRBV19	TRBJ2-1	TGTGCCAGTAGTATTTCCAGCGGGAGTGGTGAGCAGTTCTTC	CASSISSGSGEQFF
-	-	TRBV19	TRBJ1-1	TGTGCCAGTAGTGTAACAGGGTTGCGGACTGAAGCTTTCTTT	CASSVTGLRTEAFF
-	-	TRBV10-3	TRBJ2-7	TGTGCCATCAGTGATGGTCAGGGTTGGGAGCAGTACTTC	CAISDGQGWEQYF
-	-	TRBV5-4	TRBJ2-1	TGTGCCAGCAGCTTGGACGTAGCGGCTATCTACAATGAGCAGTTCTTC	CASSLDVAAIYNEQFF
-	TRBD1	TRBV7-7	TRBJ2-7	TGTGCCAGCAGCTTAGAGGCAGGGGGCGACGAGCAGTACTTC	CASSLEAGGDEQYF
few	-	TRBV3-1/TRBV3-2	TRBJ1-1	TGTGCCAGCAGACGAACCGACAGAGCTCATATTGAAGCTTTCTTT	CASRRTDRAHIEAFF
-	TRBD2	TRBV5-4	TRBJ2-7	TGTGCCAGCAGCTCTCTAGCGGGAGGGCCCTACGAGCAGTACTTC	CASSSLAGGPYEQYF
-	TRBD1	TRBV19	TRBJ1-4	TGTGCCAGTAGTCCATACAGGGGTGCTAATGAAAAACTGTTTTTT	CASSPYRGANEKLFF
many	-	TRBV5-4	TRBJ1-1	TGTGCCAGCAGCTTGACAGACATGAACACTGAAGCTTTCTTT	CASSLTDMNTEAFF
-	-	TRBV4-1	TRBJ1-2	TGCGCCAGCAGCCAACCGGAATGGGAGCTCTATGGCTACACCTTC	CASSQPEWELYGYTF
once	-	TRBV4-1	TRBJ1-4	TGCGCCAGCAGCCAATCTCCGTCAGGTGTGCAAGGACTGTTTTTT	CASSQSPSGVQGLFF
-	TRBD1	TRBV29-1	TRBJ1-1	TGCAGCGTTGAGGGGGACAGGGGTGGCGAAGCTTTCTTT	CSVEGDRGGEAFF
few	TRBD1	TRBV19	TRBJ1-5	TGTGCCAGTAGTATAGATCTGGACAGGTCCAAGCAGCATTTT	CASSIDLDRSKQHF
-	-	TRBV7-9	TRBJ2-7	TGTGCCAGCAGCTCCCATGACGAGCAGTACTTC	CASSSHDEQYF
-	-	TRBV24-1	TRBJ2-2	TGTGCCACCAGTGATTCTCCGGGGAGTCGCACCGGGGAGCTGTTTTTT	CATSDSPGSRTGELFF
-	TRBD2	TRBV4-2	TRBJ2-3	TGTGCCAGCAGCCGATGGCGAACTAGCGGGAGACAAGCAGATACGCAGTATTTT	CASSRWRTSGRQADTQYF
-	-	TRBV5-1	TRBJ2-6	TGCGCCAGCCAGGACAGCTTTTCTGGGGCCAACGTCCTGACTTTC	CASQDSFSGANVLTF
many	-	TRBV18	TRBJ1-1	TGTGCCAGCTCACGACAGAACATGAACACTGAAGCTTTCTTT	CASSRQNMNTEAFF
-	-	TRBV18	TRBJ2-1	TGTGCCAGCTCACCACAGGGGGTGTCCTACAATGAGCAGTTCTTC	CASSPQGVSYNEQFF
-	-	TRBV19	TRBJ1-2	TGTGCCAGTAGTATTTCTCAGGACAGATACTATGGCTACACCTTC	CASSISQDRYYGYTF
-	TRBD2	TRBV2	TRBJ2-3	TGTGCCAGCAGTCGCGGGAGCGGGGATACGCAGTATTTT	CASSRGSGDTQYF
-	-	TRBV27	TRBJ2-5	TGTGCCAGCAGTTTACTCGAGACAGCTAAAGAGACCCAGTACTTC	CASSLLETAKETQYF
-	TRBD1	TRBV2	TRBJ1-2	TGTGCCAGCAGGGGCGCCGGGACAGCAACTGGCTACACCTTC	CASRGAGTATGYTF
-	TRBD2	TRBV2	TRBJ2-1	TGTGCCAGCAGTCTAGCGGGAGTGGTCAATGAGCAGTTCTTC	CASSLAGVVNEQFF
-	-	TRBV18	TRBJ2-1	TGTGCCAGCTCACCACCTTTTCGCGGGGATCTTTACAATGAGCAGTTCTTC	CASSPPFRGDLYNEQFF
-	-	TRBV18	TRBJ2-1	TGTGCCAGCTCACCAGTAAACACGAAGGGGGAGCAGTTCTTC	CASSPVNTKGEQFF
-	-	TRBV6-5	TRBJ2-2	TGTGCCAGCAGCTCTAGGAGTGGAACCGGGGAGCTGTTTTTT	CASSSRSGTGELFF
-	-	TRBV30	TRBJ1-1	TGTGCCTGGAGTGTACCAAGCTTAAACACTGAAGCTTTCTTT	CAWSVPSLNTEAFF
-	-	TRBV6-2/TRBV6-3	TRBJ2-1	TGTGCCAGCAGTTTAGGACAAGCTAGCAATGAGCAGTTCTTC	CASSLGQASNEQFF
-	-	TRBV2	TRBJ1-4	TGTGCCAGCAGTCCCCGTTGGAGTGGGTTCGGAAAACTGTTTTTT	CASSPRWSGFGKLFF
-	TRBD1	TRBV24-1	TRBJ2-6	TGTGCCACCAGTGACCCCGGGACAGCCTCTGGGGCCAACGTCCTGACTTTC	CATSDPGTASGANVLTF
once	TRBD1	TRBV5-5	TRBJ2-2	TGTGCCAGCAGAACAGGGGCCGACGCCGGGGAGCTGTTTTTT	CASRTGADAGELFF
-	-	TRBV12-5	TRBJ1-3	TGTGCTAGTGGTTTGGGCAGGGGTACTGGAAACACCATATATTTT	CASGLGRGTGNTIYF
-	TRBD1	TRBV2	TRBJ2-5	TGTGCCAGCAGCGGGGGGACAGGGGGTTGGAAGACCCAGTACTTC	CASSGGTGGWKTQYF
-	TRBD1	TRBV4-2	TRBJ2-7	TGTGCCAGCAGCTTGCGACAGGGGGCCTACGAGCAGTACTTC	CASSLRQGAYEQYF
-	-	TRBV5-8	TRBJ2-7	TGTGCCAGCAGTCGAGGTGTCAGGGTTCACGAGCAGTACTTC	CASSRGVRVHEQYF
once	-	TRBV5-1	TRBJ1-1	TGCGCCAGCAGCTTGGGAAGTCAGATTGAAGCTTTCTTT	CASSLGSQIEAFF
-	-	TRBV10-3	TRBJ2-1	TGTGCCATCAGTGAGTCTTTTTTTTTCTTCTACAATGAGCAGTTCTTC	CAISESFFFFYNEQFF
once	-	TRBV19	TRBJ1-3	TGTGCCAGTCGAGTGACGGGCTCTGGAAACACCATATATTTT	CASRVTGSGNTIYF
-	TRBD1	TRBV18	TRBJ1-1	TGTGCCAGCTCACCAGGTCTAAGGGGGCTCACTGAAGCTTTCTTT	CASSPGLRGLTEAFF
-	TRBD2	TRBV10-2	TRBJ2-7	TGCGCCAGCAACACGGGAGGGCCCTCCTACGAGCAGTACTTC	CASNTGGPSYEQYF
-	-	TRBV7-2	TRBJ1-5	TGTGCCAGCAGCCCTATGATTAGCAATCAGCCCCAGCATTTT	CASSPMISNQPQHF
-	-	TRBV7-9	TRBJ2-7	TGTGCCAGCAGCTTAGACGGGGGTCTCTACGAGCAGTACTTC	CASSLDGGLYEQYF
-	-	TRBV19	TRBJ2-5	TGTGCCAGTAGAAAGCCAGGGGCGAAGGAGACCCAGTACTTC	CASRKPGAKETQYF
once	-	TRBV5-1	TRBJ2-5	TGCGCCAGTCAACCAACAGGGTTACAAGAGACCCAGTACTTC	CASQPTGLQETQYF
-	TRBD2	TRBV10-1	TRBJ2-7	TGCGCCAGCAGTCCAGCAAGCGGGACTCAAAGCTACGAGCAGTACTTC	CASSPASGTQSYEQYF
-	-	TRBV7-2	TRBJ1-5	TGTGCCAGCAGCTTAGATTCGGGGGTCCTACAGCCCCAGCATTTT	CASSLDSGVLQPQHF
-	TRBD1	TRBV7-2	TRBJ1-6	TGTGCCAGCAGCGTAGACAGGGTTTCACCCCTCCACTTT	CASSVDRVSPLHF
-	TRBD2	TRBV5-4	TRBJ2-1	TGTGCCAGCAGCCCAGGGACTAGCGGGGCTTACAATGAGCAGTTCTTC	CASSPGTSGAYNEQFF
-	-	TRBV28	TRBJ2-6	TGTGCCAGCAGTCTTACAGGCAGGGCGGCGTCTGGGGCCAACGTCCTGACTTTC	CASSLTGRAASGANVLTF
-	-	TRBV10-2	TRBJ2-2	TGCGCCAGCAGTGAGTCAGGGAGAATACCCGGGGAGCTGTTTTTT	CASSESGRIPGELFF